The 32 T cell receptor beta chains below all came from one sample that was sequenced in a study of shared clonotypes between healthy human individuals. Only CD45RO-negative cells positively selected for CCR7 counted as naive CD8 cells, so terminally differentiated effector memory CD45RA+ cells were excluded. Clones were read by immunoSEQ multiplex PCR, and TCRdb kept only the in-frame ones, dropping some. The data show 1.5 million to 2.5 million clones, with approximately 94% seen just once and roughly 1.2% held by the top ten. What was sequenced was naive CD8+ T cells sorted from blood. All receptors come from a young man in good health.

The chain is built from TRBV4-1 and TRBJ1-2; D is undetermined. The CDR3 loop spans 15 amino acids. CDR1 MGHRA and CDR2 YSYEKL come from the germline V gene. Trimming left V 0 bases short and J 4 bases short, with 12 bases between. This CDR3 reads CASSQETGSFYGYTF. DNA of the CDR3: TGCGCCAGCAGCCAAGAGACTGGCAGCTTCTATGGCTACACCTTC.

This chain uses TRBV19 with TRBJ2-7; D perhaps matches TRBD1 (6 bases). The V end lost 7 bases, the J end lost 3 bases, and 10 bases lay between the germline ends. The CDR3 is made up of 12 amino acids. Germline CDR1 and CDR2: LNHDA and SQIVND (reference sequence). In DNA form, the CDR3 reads TGTGCCAGTACAGGGGCAGACTACGAGCAGTACTTC. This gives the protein CASTGADYEQYF.

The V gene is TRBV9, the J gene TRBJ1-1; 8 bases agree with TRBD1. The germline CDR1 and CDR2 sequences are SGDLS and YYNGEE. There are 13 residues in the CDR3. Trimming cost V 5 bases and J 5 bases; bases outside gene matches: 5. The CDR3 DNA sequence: TGTGCCAGCAGTTACAGGGGGATTACTGAAGCTTTCTTT. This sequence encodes CASSYRGITEAFF.

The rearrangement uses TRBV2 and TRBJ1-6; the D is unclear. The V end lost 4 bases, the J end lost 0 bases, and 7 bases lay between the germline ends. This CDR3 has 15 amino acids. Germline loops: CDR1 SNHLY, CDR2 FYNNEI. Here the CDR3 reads CASSAEGSYNSPLHF. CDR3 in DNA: TGTGCCAGCAGTGCTGAGGGCTCCTATAATTCACCCCTCCACTTT.

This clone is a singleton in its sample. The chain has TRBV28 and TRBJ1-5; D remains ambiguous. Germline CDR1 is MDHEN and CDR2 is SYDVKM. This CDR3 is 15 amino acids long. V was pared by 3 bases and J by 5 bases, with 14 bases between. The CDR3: CASSLRAMSDQPQHF. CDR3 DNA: TGTGCCAGCAGTTTGAGAGCCATGTCCGATCAGCCCCAGCATTTT. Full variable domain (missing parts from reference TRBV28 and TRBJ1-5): DVKVTQSSRYLVKRTGEKVFLECVQDMDHENMFWYRQDPGLGLRLIYFSYDVKMKEKGDIPEGYSVSREKKERFSLILESASTNQTSMYLCASSLRAMSDQPQHFGDGTRLSIL.

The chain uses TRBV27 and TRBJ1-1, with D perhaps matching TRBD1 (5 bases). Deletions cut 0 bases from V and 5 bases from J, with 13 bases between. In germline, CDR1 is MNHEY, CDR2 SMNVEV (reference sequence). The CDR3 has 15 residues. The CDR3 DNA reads TGTGCCAGCAGTTTATCGTGGCAGGGAATGACTGAAGCTTTCTTT. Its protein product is CASSLSWQGMTEAFF.

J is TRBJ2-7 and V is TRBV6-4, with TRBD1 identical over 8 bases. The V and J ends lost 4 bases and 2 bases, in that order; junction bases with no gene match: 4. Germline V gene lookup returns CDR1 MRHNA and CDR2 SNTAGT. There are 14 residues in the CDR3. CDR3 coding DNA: TGTGCCAGCAGTGTACAGGGGGTGGCCTACGAGCAGTACTTC. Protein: CASSVQGVAYEQYF.

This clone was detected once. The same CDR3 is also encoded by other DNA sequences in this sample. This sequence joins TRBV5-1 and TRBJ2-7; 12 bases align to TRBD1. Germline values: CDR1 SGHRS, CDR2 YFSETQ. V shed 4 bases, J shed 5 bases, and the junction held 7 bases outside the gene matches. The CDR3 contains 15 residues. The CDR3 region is CASSPDRDRGHEQYF. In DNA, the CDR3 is TGCGCCAGCAGCCCGGACCGGGACAGGGGGCACGAGCAGTACTTC.

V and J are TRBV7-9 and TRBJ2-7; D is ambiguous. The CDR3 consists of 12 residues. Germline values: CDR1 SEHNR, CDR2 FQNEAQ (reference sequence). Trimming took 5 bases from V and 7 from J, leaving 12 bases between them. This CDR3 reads CASSPPSEEQYF. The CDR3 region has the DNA TGTGCCAGCAGCCCCCCGAGTGAGGAGCAGTACTTC.

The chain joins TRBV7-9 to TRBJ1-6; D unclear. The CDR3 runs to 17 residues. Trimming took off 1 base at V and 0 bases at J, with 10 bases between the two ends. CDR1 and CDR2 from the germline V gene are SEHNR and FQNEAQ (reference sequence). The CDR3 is CASSLDSASSYNSPLHF. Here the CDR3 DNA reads TGTGCCAGCAGCTTAGATTCTGCGAGCTCCTATAATTCACCCCTCCACTTT. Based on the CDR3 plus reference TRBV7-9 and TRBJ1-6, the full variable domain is DTGVSQNPRHKITKRGQNVTFRCDPISEHNRLYWYRQTLGQGPEFLTYFQNEAQLEKSRLLSDRFSAERPKGSFSTLEIQRTEQGDSAMYLCASSLDSASSYNSPLHFGNGTRLTVT.

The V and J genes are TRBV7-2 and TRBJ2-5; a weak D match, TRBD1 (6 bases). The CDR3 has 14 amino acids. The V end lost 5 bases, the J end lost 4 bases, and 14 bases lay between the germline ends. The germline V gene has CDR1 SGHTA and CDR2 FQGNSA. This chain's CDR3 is CASSPHRAPETQYF. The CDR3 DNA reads TGTGCCAGCAGCCCCCACAGGGCCCCAGAGACCCAGTACTTC.

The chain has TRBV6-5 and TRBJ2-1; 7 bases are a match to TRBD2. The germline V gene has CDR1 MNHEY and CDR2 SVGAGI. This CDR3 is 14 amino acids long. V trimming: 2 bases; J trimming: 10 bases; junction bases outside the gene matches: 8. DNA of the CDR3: TGTGCCAGCAGTTACCACGCTAGCGGCCCCGAGCAGTTCTTC. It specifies CASSYHASGPEQFF.

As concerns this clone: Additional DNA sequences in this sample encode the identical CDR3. The DNA of the CDR3 is TGTGCCAGCAGTCTACTAGCGGGGGGATACAATGAGCAGTTCTTC. This codes for CASSLLAGGYNEQFF. The rearrangement uses TRBV6-5 and TRBJ2-1; 12 bases are a match to TRBD2. Germline V CDR1 and CDR2: MNHEY, SVGAGI. With 5 bases clipped from V and 4 bases from J, the junction kept 3 bases outside the gene matches. The CDR3 length is 15 residues.

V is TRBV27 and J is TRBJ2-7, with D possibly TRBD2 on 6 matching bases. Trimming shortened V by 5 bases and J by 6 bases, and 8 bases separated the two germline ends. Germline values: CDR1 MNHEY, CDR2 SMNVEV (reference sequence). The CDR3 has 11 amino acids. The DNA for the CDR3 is TGTGCCAGCAGTGGAGGGTTCGAGCAGTACTTC. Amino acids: CASSGGFEQYF.

CDR3 coding DNA: TGTGCCAGCAGCTATCCATTGGGACCTTACAATGAGCAGTTCTTC. Its protein product is CASSYPLGPYNEQFF. J is TRBJ2-1 and V is TRBV7-9; D is possibly TRBD1 or TRBD2 (5 bases each). Germline-derived CDR1 and CDR2 are SEHNR and FQNEAQ (reference sequence). The CDR3 is made up of 15 amino acids. V gave up 4 bases and J gave up 4 bases, with 14 bases separating them.

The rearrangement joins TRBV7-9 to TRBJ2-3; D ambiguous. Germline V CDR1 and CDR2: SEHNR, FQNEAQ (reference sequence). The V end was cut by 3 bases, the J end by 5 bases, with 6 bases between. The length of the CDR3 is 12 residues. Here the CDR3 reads CASSLFGDTQYF. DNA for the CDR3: TGTGCCAGCAGCTTGTTTGGAGATACGCAGTATTTT.

In DNA form, the CDR3 reads TGCGCCAGCAGCCCACGGGCAGAGGGGACCTATGGCTACACCTTC. Amino acids: CASSPRAEGTYGYTF. The V call is TRBV4-1, the J call TRBJ1-2, with TRBD1 as a possible D gene (5 bases). The CDR3 is made up of 15 amino acids. V was trimmed by 4 bases and J by 4 bases, leaving 16 bases between them. Germline values: CDR1 MGHRA, CDR2 YSYEKL.

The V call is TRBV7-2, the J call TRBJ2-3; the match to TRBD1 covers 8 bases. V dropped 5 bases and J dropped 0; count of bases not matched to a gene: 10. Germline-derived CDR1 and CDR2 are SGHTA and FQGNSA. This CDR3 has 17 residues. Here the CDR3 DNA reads TGTGCCAGCAGCGCCCCAGGGGGCCAAACTAGCACAGATACGCAGTATTTT. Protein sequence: CASSAPGGQTSTDTQYF.

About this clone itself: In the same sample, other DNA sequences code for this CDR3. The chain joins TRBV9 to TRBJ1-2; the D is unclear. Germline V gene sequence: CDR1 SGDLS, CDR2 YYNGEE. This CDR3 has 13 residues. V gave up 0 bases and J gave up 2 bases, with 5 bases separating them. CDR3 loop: CASSVDGNYGYTF. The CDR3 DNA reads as TGTGCCAGCAGCGTAGACGGGAACTATGGCTACACCTTC.

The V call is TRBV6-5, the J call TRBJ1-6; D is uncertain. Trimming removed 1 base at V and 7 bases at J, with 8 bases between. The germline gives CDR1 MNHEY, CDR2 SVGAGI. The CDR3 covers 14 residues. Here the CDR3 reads CASSYFGENSPLHF. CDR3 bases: TGTGCCAGCAGTTACTTTGGCGAGAATTCACCCCTCCACTTT.

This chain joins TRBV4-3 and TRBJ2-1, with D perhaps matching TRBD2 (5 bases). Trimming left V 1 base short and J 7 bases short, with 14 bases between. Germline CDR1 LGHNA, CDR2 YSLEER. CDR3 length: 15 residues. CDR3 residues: CASSQGSSSFNEQFF. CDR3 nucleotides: TGCGCCAGCAGCCAAGGGTCATCTAGCTTTAATGAGCAGTTCTTC.

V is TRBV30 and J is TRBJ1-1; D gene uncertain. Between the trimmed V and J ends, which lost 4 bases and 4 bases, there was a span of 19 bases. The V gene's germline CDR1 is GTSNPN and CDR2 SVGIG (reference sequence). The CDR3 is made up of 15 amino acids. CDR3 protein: CAWIEALVMGTEAFF. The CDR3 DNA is TGTGCCTGGATTGAGGCTCTGGTGATGGGCACTGAAGCTTTCTTT.

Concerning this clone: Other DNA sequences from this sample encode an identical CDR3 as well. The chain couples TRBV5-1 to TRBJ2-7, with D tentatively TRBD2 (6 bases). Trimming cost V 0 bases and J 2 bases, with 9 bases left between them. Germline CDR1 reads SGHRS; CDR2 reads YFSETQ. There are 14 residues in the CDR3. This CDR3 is CASSLAGGTYEQYF. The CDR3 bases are TGCGCCAGCAGCTTGGCCGGAGGGACCTACGAGCAGTACTTC. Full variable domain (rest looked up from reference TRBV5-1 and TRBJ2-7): KAGVTQTPRYLIKTRGQQVTLSCSPISGHRSVSWYQQTPGQGLQFLFEYFSETQRNKGNFPGRFSGRQFSNSRSEMNVSTLELGDSALYLCASSLAGGTYEQYFGPGTRLTVT.

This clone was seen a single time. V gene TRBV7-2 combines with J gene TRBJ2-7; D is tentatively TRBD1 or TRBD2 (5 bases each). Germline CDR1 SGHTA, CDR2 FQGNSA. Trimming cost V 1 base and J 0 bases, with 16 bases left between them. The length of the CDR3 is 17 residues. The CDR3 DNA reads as TGTGCCAGCAGCTTAGTCAGTGGGGGATCGCCCTCCTACGAGCAGTACTTC. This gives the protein CASSLVSGGSPSYEQYF.

CDR3 residues: CASIKPNMGTGELFF. The DNA for the CDR3 is TGCGCCAGCATCAAACCGAACATGGGCACCGGGGAGCTGTTTTTT. The rearrangement joins TRBV10-2 to TRBJ2-2; D uncertain. V lost 7 bases and J 4 bases, leaving 16 bases between the germline ends. The germline CDR1 and CDR2 sequences are WSHSY and SAAADI. The CDR3 covers 15 residues.

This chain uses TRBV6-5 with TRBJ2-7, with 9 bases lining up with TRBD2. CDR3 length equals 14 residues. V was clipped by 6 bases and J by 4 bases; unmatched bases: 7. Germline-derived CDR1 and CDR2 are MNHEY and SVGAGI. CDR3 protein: CASSGSGSFYEQYF. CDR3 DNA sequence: TGTGCCAGCAGCGGTAGCGGGAGTTTTTACGAGCAGTACTTC.

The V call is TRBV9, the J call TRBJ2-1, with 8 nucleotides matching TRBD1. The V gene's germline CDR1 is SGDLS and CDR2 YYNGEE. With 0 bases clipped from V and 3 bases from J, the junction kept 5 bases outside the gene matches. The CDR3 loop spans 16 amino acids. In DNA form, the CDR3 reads TGTGCCAGCAGCGTAGAGGGACAGGATTACTACAATGAGCAGTTCTTC. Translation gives CASSVEGQDYYNEQFF.

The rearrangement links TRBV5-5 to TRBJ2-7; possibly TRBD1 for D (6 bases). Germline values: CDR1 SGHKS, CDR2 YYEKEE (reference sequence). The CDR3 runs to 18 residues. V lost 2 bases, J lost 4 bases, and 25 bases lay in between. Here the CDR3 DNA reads TGTGCCAGCAGCTTTGGGGTCTGGGAGTCAGCGCAGGGGTACGAGCAGTACTTC. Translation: CASSFGVWESAQGYEQYF. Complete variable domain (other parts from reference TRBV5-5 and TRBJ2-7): DAGVTQSPTHLIKTRGQQVTLRCSPISGHKSVSWYQQVLGQGPQFIFQYYEKEERGRGNFPDRFSARQFPNYSSELNVNALLLGDSALYLCASSFGVWESAQGYEQYFGPGTRLTVT.

The chain's CDR3 is CASSPKSGTGIGEAFF. CDR3 nucleotides: TGTGCCAGCAGCCCAAAATCCGGGACAGGGATTGGTGAAGCTTTCTTT. This chain joins TRBV9 and TRBJ1-1; 9 nucleotides agree with TRBD1. Unmatched junction bases numbered 14, after V lost 4 bases and J lost 7 bases. CDR3 length: 16 residues. CDR1 and CDR2 from the germline V gene are SGDLS and YYNGEE.

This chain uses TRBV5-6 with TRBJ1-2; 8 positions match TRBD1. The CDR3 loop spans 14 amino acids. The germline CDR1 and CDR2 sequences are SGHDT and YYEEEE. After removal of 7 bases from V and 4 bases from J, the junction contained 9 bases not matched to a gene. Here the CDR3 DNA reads TGTGCCAGCGGGGATGGTACAGGGGGCTATGGCTACACCTTC. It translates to CASGDGTGGYGYTF.

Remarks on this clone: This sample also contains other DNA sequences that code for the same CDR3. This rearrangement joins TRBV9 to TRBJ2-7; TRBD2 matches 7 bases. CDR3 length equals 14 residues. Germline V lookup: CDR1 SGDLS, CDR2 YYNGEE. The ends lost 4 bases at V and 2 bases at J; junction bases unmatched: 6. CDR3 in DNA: TGTGCCAGCAGCCCAGCGGGGAATACCTACGAGCAGTACTTC. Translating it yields CASSPAGNTYEQYF.

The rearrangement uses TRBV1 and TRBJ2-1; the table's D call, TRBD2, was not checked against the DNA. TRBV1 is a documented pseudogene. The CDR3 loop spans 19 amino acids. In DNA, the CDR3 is TGCACCAGCAGCCCAGATAAGCTGGTAAGTAGCCTTCCTTACAATGAGCAGTTCTTC. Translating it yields CTSSPDKLVSSLPYNEQFF.